This T cell receptor beta chain was found in a study of T cell responses to AZD1222 COVID-19 vaccine. Some clones are missing from TCRdb's copy, which holds only in-frame ones; the method was immunoSEQ multiplex PCR. The top ten hold roughly 20% of the sample, which has tens of thousands of clones, roughly 84% seen once. CDR3 length: 14 residues. The germline V gene encodes CDR1 LNHDA and CDR2 SQIVND (reference sequence). V was pared by 5 bases and J by 2 bases, with 6 bases of the junction left unmatched. The chain employs TRBV19 and TRBJ2-7, with TRBD2 matching over 7 bases. The source was peripheral blood, collected on day 0 of MenACWY control vaccination. The sequence was obtained from an adult in good health. In nucleotides, the CDR3 is TGTGCCAGTAGTCAGGGAGGGCTTGCCTACGAGCAGTACTTC. As protein: CASSQGGLAYEQYF.